This is a list of T cell receptor delta chains from one sample in a study of γδ T cells in repeated Plasmodium falciparum infection. TCRdb reanalysed the multiplex PCR reads via CATT. The sample contains 75,000 to 95,000 delta-chain clones, 0.8% to 1% of which appear only once. The material sequenced was gamma-delta T cells from blood. These receptors were collected from a pool of human donors (malaria-infected and uninfected, not separated). The CDR3 runs from the conserved cysteine through the conserved F or W. D genes are given only for firm matches. Each size is once, few, many, or a class for an expanded clone.

D	V	J	size	CDR3	DNA
-	TRDV2	TRDJ3	many	CACDTVTGTRDTRQMFF	TGTGCCTGTGACACCGTTACGGGGACAAGGGACACCCGACAGATGTTTTTC
-	TRDV2	TRDJ1	many	CACDAMPSYVGDTPADKLIF	TGTGCCTGTGACGCCATGCCTTCCTACGTCGGGGATACGCCAGCCGATAAACTCATCTTT
TRDD2	TRDV1	TRDJ1	many	CALGDDLFLRGGPGDKLIF	TGTGCTCTTGGGGACGACCTCTTCCTACGAGGGGGACCCGGTGATAAACTCATCTTT
-	TRDV1	TRDJ1	many	CALGERGPTHNPVRRDLKYTDKLIF	TGTGCTCTTGGGGAACGGGGTCCTACCCACAACCCTGTCAGGCGGGATTTGAAGTACACCGATAAACTCATCTTT
TRDD3	TRDV1	TRDJ1	many	CALGARRILPYWGDPGKDPSDKLIF	TGTGCTCTTGGGGCACGCCGGATCCTACCATACTGGGGGGACCCAGGTAAGGACCCCTCCGATAAACTCATCTTT
-	TRDV1	TRDJ1	many	CALGDPHSRLIF	TGTGCTCTTGGGGACCCTCATAGTAGGCTCATCTTT
-	TRDV1	TRDJ1	many	CALGDLHHGGDKLIF	TGTGCTCTTGGGGACCTCCACCATGGGGGCGATAAACTCATCTTT
TRDD3	TRDV2	TRDJ1	many	CACDRIPTRSLLGDTSPFTDKLIF	TGTGCCTGTGACCGGATTCCTACCAGATCCCTACTGGGGGATACTTCCCCCTTCACCGATAAACTCATCTTT
-	TRDV2	TRDJ1	many	CACDTVFRQVHTDKLIF	TGTGCCTGTGACACCGTTTTTCGTCAGGTCCACACCGATAAACTCATCTTT
-	TRDV2	TRDJ1	many	CACDTGYGDKLIF	TGTGCCTGTGACACGGGGTACGGCGATAAACTCATCTTT
-	TRDV1	TRDJ1	many	CALGVTGLPRRVADKLIF	TGTGCTCTTGGGGTTACAGGCCTTCCAAGACGGGTTGCCGATAAACTCATCTTT
TRDD3	TRDV2	TRDJ1	many	CACDTVKGDTPIVGKLIF	TGTGCCTGTGACACCGTGAAGGGGGATACGCCCATTGTTGGTAAACTCATCTTT
TRDD3	TRDV2	TRDJ1	many	CACDTVPTGGSGLTPLDKLIF	TGTGCCTGTGACACCGTGCCCACTGGGGGATCTGGGCTTACACCCCTCGATAAACTCATCTTT
-	TRDV1	TRDJ1	many	CALGVISFSKLIF	TGTGCTCTTGGGGTCATTTCCTTTAGTAAACTCATCTTT
TRDD3	TRDV1	TRDJ1	many	CALGELSSITGGSHTDKLIF	TGTGCTCTTGGGGAACTGTCGTCGATAACTGGGGGATCCCACACCGATAAACTCATCTTT
TRDD3	TRDV1	TRDJ1	many	CALGGDPIPVLGDTPTLYTDKLIF	TGTGCTCTTGGGGGAGATCCTATCCCCGTACTGGGGGATACGCCAACCCTGTACACCGATAAACTCATCTTT
TRDD3	TRDV2	TRDJ1	medium-sized	CACDPVLGDKLSTDKLIF	TGTGCCTGTGACCCCGTACTGGGGGATAAACTCTCCACCGATAAACTCATCTTT
TRDD3	TRDV2	TRDJ3	medium-sized	CACDTGQYWGMFASWDTRQMFF	TGTGCCTGTGACACCGGACAGTACTGGGGGATGTTCGCTTCCTGGGACACCCGACAGATGTTTTTC
-	TRDV1	TRDJ1	many	CALGAPGGLYTDKLIF	TGTGCTCTTGGGGCACCAGGTGGCCTGTACACCGATAAACTCATCTTT
-	TRDV1	TRDJ1	few	CAPGELSTGTADKPIF	TGTGCTCCTGGGGAACTAAGCACCGGGACAGCCGATAAACCCATCTTT
TRDD3	TRDV2	TRDJ1	medium-sized	CACDTGWGIIQRYTDKLIF	TGTGCCTGTGACACCGGCTGGGGGATAATACAGCGGTACACCGATAAACTCATCTTT
-	TRDV1	TRDJ1	many	CALGGFLRTRGNKLIF	TGTGCTCTTGGGGGCTTCCTTAGGACTAGGGGAAATAAACTCATCTTT
-	TRDV1	TRDJ1	many	CALGNTHHPPSSFSTRLSKGDKYTDKLIF	TGTGCTCTTGGGAACACCCATCACCCGCCTTCCTCCTTCTCTACTCGACTTTCGAAGGGGGATAAATACACCGATAAACTCATCTTT
-	TRDV2	TRDJ1	medium-sized	CACDTLGNRYTDKLIF	TGTGCCTGTGACACCCTGGGGAACCGGTACACCGATAAACTCATCTTT
TRDD3	TRDV2	TRDJ1	many	CACDTVTGGYRATDKLIF	TGTGCCTGTGACACCGTTACTGGGGGATACCGAGCGACCGATAAACTCATCTTT
TRDD3	TRDV1	TRDJ1	many	CALGVTLFPRGIRISKYTDKLIF	TGTGCTCTTGGGGTCACCTTATTCCCTCGGGGGATACGCATAAGCAAGTACACCGATAAACTCATCTTT
TRDD3	TRDV2	TRDJ1	many	CAYDTVGQATGGYTDKLIF	TGTGCCTATGACACCGTGGGGCAAGCTACTGGGGGATACACCGATAAACTCATCTTT
TRDD3	TRDV1	TRDJ1	many	CALGERVLGFGPPVLGDPYTDKLIF	TGTGCTCTTGGGGAAAGGGTTCTGGGTTTCGGTCCTCCCGTACTGGGGGACCCCTACACCGATAAACTCATCTTT
TRDD3	TRDV1	TRDJ1	many	CALGEGNGITGGPYTDKLIF	TGTGCTCTTGGGGAAGGAAATGGAATTACTGGGGGACCCTACACCGATAAACTCATCTTT
TRDD2	TRDV1	TRDJ3	many	CALGEPAFLRSWGTMGSWDTRQMFF	TGTGCTCTTGGGGAACCTGCCTTCCTACGTAGTTGGGGAACGATGGGGTCCTGGGACACCCGACAGATGTTTTTC
-	TRDV1	TRDJ1	many	CALGELGGKLIF	TGTGCTCTTGGGGAACTGGGTGGTAAACTCATCTTT
-	TRDV1	TRDJ1	medium-sized	CALVPVGRTDKLIF	TGTGCTCTGGTCCCTGTGGGGAGGACCGATAAACTCATCTTT
TRDD3	TRDV1	TRDJ1	medium-sized	CALGELPYVAIKIPVLGDTPDKLIF	TGTGCTCTTGGGGAACTACCCTATGTCGCCATTAAAATTCCGGTACTGGGGGATACCCCCGATAAACTCATCTTT
-	TRDV1	TRDJ1	many	CALGEIPQTQLIF	TGTGCTCTTGGGGAGATACCCCAAACTCAACTCATCTTT
TRDD3	TRDV2	TRDJ1	medium-sized	CACDVLGVYTDKLIF	TGTGCCTGTGACGTACTGGGGGTTTACACCGATAAACTCATCTTT
TRDD3	TRDV1	TRDJ1	many	CALGESLGGIRDCSTDKLIF	TGTGCTCTTGGAGAATCCCTAGGGGGGATACGCGACTGTAGTACCGATAAACTCATCTTT
TRDD3	TRDV2	TRDJ1	many	CACDPLGGTDKLIF	TGTGCCTGTGACCCCCTGGGGGGCACCGATAAACTCATCTTT
TRDD3	TRDV1	TRDJ3	many	CALGELLGDTVWDTRQMFF	TGTGCTCTTGGGGAACTACTGGGGGATACTGTCTGGGACACCCGACAGATGTTTTTC
TRDD3	TRDV1	TRDJ4	many	CALGELSYPWGIRDSRPLIF	TGTGCTCTTGGGGAACTATCTTACCCCTGGGGGATACGTGATTCCAGACCCCTGATCTTT
-	TRDV1	TRDJ1	many	CALGELPLPTVIWGTSLGTDKLIF	TGTGCTCTTGGGGAACTACCCCTTCCTACGGTAATCTGGGGGACCTCCCTGGGGACCGATAAACTCATCTTT
TRDD3	TRDV2	TRDJ1	many	CACDTLLGSGTDKLIF	TGTGCCTGTGACACCTTACTGGGGTCAGGGACCGATAAACTCATCTTT
-	TRDV2	TRDJ1	medium-sized	CACDTTVPTSANTDKLIF	TGTGCCTGTGACACCACGGTCCCTACTTCGGCTAACACCGATAAACTCATCTTT
TRDD3	TRDV2	TRDJ1	medium-sized	CACDPLLQGAGGPVKLIF	TGTGCCTGTGACCCCCTACTACAAGGGGCTGGGGGACCCGTTAAACTCATCTTT